This is a list of T cell receptor beta chains from one sample in a study of blood T cell repertoires in COVID-19. Some clones are missing from TCRdb's copy, which holds only in-frame ones; the method was immunoSEQ multiplex PCR. The repertoire holds about 330,000 clones, with almost 85% as singletons. The specimen was peripheral blood. These receptor sequences come from a human donor in a cohort sampled during active COVID-19. CDR3s include the opening cysteine and the closing phenylalanine or tryptophan. A D gene is named only where the DNA matches it firmly. Not every row has a clone size; where given, it reads once, few, many or a size class.

j_call cdr3_length v_call d_call clone_size cdr3_aa cdr3_nt
TRBJ1-2 14 TRBV7-2 TRBD1 . CASSLGRDSRGYTF TGTGCCAGCAGCTTAGGTCGGGACAGCCGTGGCTACACCTTC
TRBJ1-2 14 TRBV6-6 TRBD1 . CASSRADRGYGYTF TGTGCCAGCAGTCGGGCGGACAGGGGCTATGGCTACACCTTC
TRBJ2-2 14 TRBV27 . once CASSSGQYTGELFF TGTGCCAGCAGTTCGGGACAATACACCGGGGAGCTGTTTTTT
TRBJ2-3 15 TRBV9 TRBD2 . CASSPEGGLGDTQYF TGTGCCAGCAGTCCGGAGGGGGGACTAGGGGATACGCAGTATTTT
TRBJ2-7 15 TRBV7-2 . few CASSSQGRLTYEQYF TGTGCCAGCAGCTCCCAGGGCCGCCTGACCTACGAGCAGTACTTC
TRBJ1-1 14 TRBV5-8 TRBD1 . CASSWGTGLTEAFF TGTGCCAGCAGCTGGGGGACAGGGCTGACTGAAGCTTTCTTT
TRBJ1-4 12 TRBV7-9 . . CASSLVFEKLFF TGTGCCAGCAGCTTAGTCTTTGAAAAACTGTTTTTT
TRBJ1-4 15 TRBV19 . . CASRGQDRWNEKLFF TGTGCCAGTAGAGGTCAGGACAGATGGAATGAAAAACTGTTTTTT
TRBJ2-3 14 TRBV4-1 TRBD2 . CASREAGVTDTQYF TGCGCCAGCAGAGAAGCGGGGGTCACAGATACGCAGTATTTT
TRBJ2-5 15 TRBV6-5 TRBD2 . CASRRLAGGQETQYF TGTGCCAGCAGACGACTAGCGGGGGGGCAGGAGACCCAGTACTTC
TRBJ1-2 16 TRBV9 . . CASSADPGTGNYGYTF TGTGCCAGCAGCGCCGACCCCGGAACAGGAAACTATGGCTACACCTTC
TRBJ2-2 15 TRBV4-1 TRBD1 once CASSQEDRVAGELFF TGCGCCAGCAGCCAAGAAGACAGGGTGGCGGGGGAGCTGTTTTTT
TRBJ2-2 17 TRBV5-1 TRBD1 . CASSRPGTGMNTGELFF TGCGCCAGCAGCCGTCCCGGGACAGGGATGAACACCGGGGAGCTGTTTTTT
TRBJ2-3 13 TRBV10-2 . . CASSRGEPDTQYF TGCGCCAGCAGCCGTGGGGAGCCAGATACGCAGTATTTT
TRBJ1-2 15 TRBV21-1 . . CASSKRRGQAWGYTF TGTGCCAGCAGCAAACGTCGAGGACAGGCGTGGGGCTACACCTTC
TRBJ1-4 14 TRBV28 TRBD1 . CATFLTGGGEKLFF TGTGCCACCTTTTTGACAGGGGGAGGCGAAAAACTGTTTTTT
TRBJ1-5 12 TRBV19 TRBD1 few CASSRQGEPQHF TGTGCCAGTAGTAGACAGGGTGAGCCCCAGCATTTT
TRBJ2-7 12 TRBV7-8 . . CASSPTRNEQYF TGTGCCAGCAGCCCGACTAGGAACGAGCAGTACTTC
TRBJ1-6 15 TRBV7-9 TRBD1 . CASSQGQGGNSPLHF TGTGCCAGCAGCCAGGGACAGGGTGGGAATTCACCCCTCCACTTT
TRBJ2-7 14 TRBV2 TRBD1 . CASSDSGQGYEQYF TGTGCCAGCAGTGACTCGGGACAGGGCTACGAGCAGTACTTC
TRBJ1-5 15 TRBV2 . . CASSLQGNSNQPQHF TGTGCCAGCAGCCTCCAGGGTAATAGCAATCAGCCCCAGCATTTT
TRBJ2-7 14 TRBV19 TRBD1 . CASSERTGEYEQYF TGTGCCAGTAGTGAAAGGACAGGGGAATACGAGCAGTACTTC
TRBJ2-3 18 TRBV24-1 . . CATSDSWDSGTDTDTQYF TGTGCCACCAGTGATTCTTGGGACTCCGGGACAGACACAGATACGCAGTATTTT
TRBJ1-4 16 TRBV5-1 TRBD1 . CASSLSPRGANEKLFF TGCGCCAGCAGCTTGTCCCCCAGGGGGGCGAATGAAAAACTGTTTTTT
TRBJ2-1 15 TRBV24-1 TRBD1 . CATSDLGQGADEQFF TGTGCCACCAGTGACCTAGGACAGGGGGCCGATGAGCAGTTCTTC
TRBJ2-1 16 TRBV5-1 TRBD2 . CASSPLSSGAHNEQFF TGCGCCAGCAGCCCCCTTTCTAGCGGGGCACACAATGAGCAGTTCTTC
TRBJ1-4 16 TRBV11-3 . . CASRHSFQKTNEKLFF TGTGCCAGCCGACACAGCTTCCAAAAAACTAATGAAAAACTGTTTTTT
TRBJ1-2 15 TRBV7-2 TRBD1 . CASRYGTGGSYGYTF TGTGCCAGCAGATATGGGACAGGGGGTAGCTATGGCTACACCTTC
TRBJ1-5 15 TRBV15 . . CATREQGSSNQPQHF TGTGCCACCAGAGAACAGGGTTCAAGCAATCAGCCCCAGCATTTT
TRBJ1-1 13 TRBV6-2/TRBV6-3 . . CASSYQGGAEAFF TGTGCCAGCAGTTATCAAGGGGGGGCTGAAGCTTTCTTT
TRBJ1-1 13 TRBV27 . . CASSLTGGTEAFF TGTGCCAGCAGTTTAACGGGGGGCACTGAAGCTTTCTTT
TRBJ2-1 14 TRBV10-2 TRBD1 . CASSRGPGNNEQFF TGCGCCAGCAGTAGGGGGCCAGGAAACAATGAGCAGTTCTTC
TRBJ2-2 16 TRBV9 TRBD1 . CASSPRTGSNTGELFF TGTGCCAGCAGCCCTAGGACAGGGTCGAACACCGGGGAGCTGTTTTTT
TRBJ2-3 15 TRBV10-1 TRBD1 . CASSEVGQGPDTQYF TGCGCCAGCAGTGAGGTTGGACAGGGCCCAGATACGCAGTATTTT
TRBJ1-2 13 TRBV5-1 . . CASSGQTNYGYTF TGCGCCAGCAGCGGACAGACTAACTATGGCTACACCTTC
TRBJ2-6 16 TRBV18 . . CASSPVAGSGANVLTF TGTGCCAGCTCACCCGTGGCAGGGTCCGGGGCCAACGTCCTGACTTTC
TRBJ2-7 15 TRBV23-1 TRBD1 . CASSLRTGGGCEQYF TGCGCCAGCAGTCTACGGACAGGGGGCGGATGCGAGCAGTACTTC
TRBJ1-1 16 TRBV5-6 TRBD1 . CASSSNRQGLNTEAFF TGTGCCAGCAGCTCAAATCGACAGGGGCTGAACACTGAAGCTTTCTTT
TRBJ1-2 13 TRBV29-1 . . CSVESGLEDGYTF TGCAGCGTTGAATCCGGGTTAGAAGATGGCTACACCTTC
TRBJ2-3 12 TRBV7-9 . . CASSLQGDTQYF TGTGCCAGCAGCCTGCAGGGAGATACGCAGTATTTT
TRBJ1-5 18 TRBV7-9 . . CASSLGLGGINSNQPQHF TGTGCCAGCAGCTTGGGGCTCGGTGGAATTAATAGCAATCAGCCCCAGCATTTT
TRBJ2-1 16 TRBV24-1 TRBD2 . CATSGMTSGTYNEQFF TGTGCCACCAGTGGTATGACTAGCGGGACATACAATGAGCAGTTCTTC
TRBJ1-2 13 TRBV5-5 TRBD1 . CASSSGGDYGYTF TGTGCCAGCAGCTCAGGGGGCGACTATGGCTACACCTTC
TRBJ1-1 14 TRBV5-1 . . CASSARVGGTEAFF TGCGCCAGCAGTGCCAGGGTCGGTGGCACTGAAGCTTTCTTT
TRBJ1-2 11 TRBV6-5 TRBD1 . CASRDRGPYTF TGTGCCAGCAGGGACAGGGGCCCTTACACCTTC
TRBJ2-7 15 TRBV18 TRBD1 . CASSPGTGGSYEQYF TGTGCCAGCTCACCAGGGACAGGGGGTTCCTACGAGCAGTACTTC
TRBJ2-3 14 TRBV6-1 . . CASSEWQDTDTQYF TGTGCCAGCAGTGAGTGGCAGGACACAGATACGCAGTATTTT
TRBJ1-2 14 TRBV27 TRBD1 . CASSFRDRGLGYTF TGTGCCAGCAGTTTCCGGGACAGGGGGCTTGGCTACACCTTC
TRBJ2-2 14 TRBV27 . . CASSLILGAGELFF TGTGCCAGCAGTTTAATTTTAGGGGCCGGGGAGCTGTTTTTT
TRBJ2-5 14 TRBV30 TRBD1 . CAWSRQGWDETQYF TGTGCCTGGAGTCGACAGGGGTGGGACGAGACCCAGTACTTC
TRBJ1-6 15 TRBV5-1 . . CASSLFAGNNSPLHF TGCGCCAGCAGCTTATTTGCAGGGAATAATTCACCCCTCCACTTT
TRBJ1-4 15 TRBV7-9 . . CASSFPTGKNEKLFF TGTGCCAGCAGCTTCCCGACAGGAAAGAATGAAAAACTGTTTTTT
TRBJ1-1 15 TRBV7-9 TRBD1 . CASSLSSGQDPEAFF TGTGCCAGCAGCTTGTCCTCCGGACAGGATCCTGAAGCTTTCTTT
TRBJ1-6 15 TRBV6-5 . . CASIWEGSYNSPLHF TGTGCCAGCATTTGGGAGGGCTCCTATAATTCACCCCTCCACTTT
TRBJ2-7 13 TRBV19 . . CASSIRLNYEQYF TGTGCCAGTAGTATAAGACTGAACTACGAGCAGTACTTC